This T cell receptor beta chain comes out of a study of T cell changes during pregnancy in multiple sclerosis. The method was immunoSEQ multiplex PCR; TCRdb's version includes in-frame clones alone and lacks a portion of them. The sample yields about 8,500 clones, about 85% seen once. CDR3 length equals 14 residues. The germline gives CDR1 MNHEY, CDR2 SMNVEV (reference sequence). The J segment lost 5 bases and the V segment lost 4 bases, leaving 6 bases of the junction unmatched. This sequence was found in a female donor in good health, enrolled as a control in a pregnancy study. Here the sequenced sample was CD8+ T cells from peripheral blood mononuclear cells, taken in the first trimester of pregnancy. The rearrangement uses TRBV27 and TRBJ2-7; 9 bases map to TRBD1. CDR3 coding DNA: TGTGCCAGCAGTTGGGGACAGGGATCCAACGAGCAGTACTTC. It encodes CASSWGQGSNEQYF.